This T cell receptor (beta chain) was profiled in a study of T cell repertoires in cytomegalovirus infection. On this clonotype itself: The antigen is undetermined.

TCRdb reprocessed the reads with MiXCR, giving one entry per CDR3 protein. The sample holds about 900,000 distinct CDR3 sequences, 30% to 40% seen once. Germline-derived CDR1 and CDR2 are SGHDN and FVKESK. The CDR3 extends over 15 amino acids. Losses at the gene ends were 5 bases for V and 7 bases for J; bases not matched to a gene: 9. Findings and caveats of the study: HLA-C-restricted CMV-specific TCR beta clonotypes prevailed in the ex vivo response.

The receptor was derived from a human donor in good health (CMV status not recorded). Some clones in this sample may be carry-over from other donors' samples. This chain uses TRBV14 with TRBJ1-4, with TRBD1 identical over 8 bases. Here the sequenced sample was cultured CD8+ T cells from PBMCs, taken from culture after CMV antigen stimulation. The CDR3 reads CASSDGQGEAEKLFF. CDR3 coding DNA: TGTGCCAGCAGCGACGGACAGGGCGAAGCTGAAAAACTGTTTTTT.